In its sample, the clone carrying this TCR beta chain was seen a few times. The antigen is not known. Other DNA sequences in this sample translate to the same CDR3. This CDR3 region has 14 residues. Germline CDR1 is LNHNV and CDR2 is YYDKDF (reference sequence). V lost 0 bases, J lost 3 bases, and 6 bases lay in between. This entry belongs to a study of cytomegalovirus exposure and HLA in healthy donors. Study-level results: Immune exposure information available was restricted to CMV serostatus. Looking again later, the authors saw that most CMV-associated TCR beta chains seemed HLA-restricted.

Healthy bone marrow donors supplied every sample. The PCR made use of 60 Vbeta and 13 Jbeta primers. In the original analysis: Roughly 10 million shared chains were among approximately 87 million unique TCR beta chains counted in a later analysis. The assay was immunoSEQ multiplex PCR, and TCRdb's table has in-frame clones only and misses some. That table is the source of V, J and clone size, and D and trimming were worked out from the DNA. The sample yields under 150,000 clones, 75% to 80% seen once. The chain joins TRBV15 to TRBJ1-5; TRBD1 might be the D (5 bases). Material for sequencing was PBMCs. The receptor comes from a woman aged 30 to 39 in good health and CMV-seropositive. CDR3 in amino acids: CATSRDRVNQPQHF. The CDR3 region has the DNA TGTGCCACCAGCAGAGACAGGGTCAATCAGCCCCAGCATTTT.